The next 6 T cell receptor beta chains were all read from a single sample in a study of blood T cells in healthy people across ages. It was with a sample-barcoded 5' primer and a J-beta primer mix that a second PCR of about 6 to 11 cycles was run. TCRdb independently ran MiXCR on the 5' RACE reads; one entry per CDR3 protein. In the table there are around 790,000 distinct CDR3 sequences, around two fifths of which are singletons. Sequenced input: blood. The receptor set was obtained from a man aged 55 to 70 in good health.

The chain couples TRBV5-1 to TRBJ2-7; TRBD2 matches at 13 bases. Per germline, CDR1 SGHRS and CDR2 YFSETQ. The CDR3 has 15 residues. V shed 3 bases and J 1 base; nucleotides not matched to a gene: 1. DNA for the CDR3: TGCGCCAGCAGCTGGACTAGCGGGGGTTCCTACGAGCAGTACTTC. It is translated as CASSWTSGGSYEQYF.

This CDR3 is CATSRVGGQDSNQPQHF. CDR3 sequence (DNA): TGTGCCACCAGCAGAGTGGGAGGACAGGATAGCAATCAGCCCCAGCATTTT. The V call is TRBV15, the J call TRBJ1-5; the match to TRBD1 covers 7 bases. Trimming removed 1 base from V and 0 bases from J; junction bases left unmatched: 6. Germline V gene lookup returns CDR1 LNHNV and CDR2 YYDKDF (reference sequence). CDR3 size: 17 residues.

To note about this clonotype: This may be a read error, as it is one base from a much larger clone. The chain links TRBV28 to TRBJ2-7; 9 bases fit TRBD2. CDR1 is MDHEN, CDR2 SYDVKM, per germline. J gave up 7 bases and V 4 bases, and 5 bases lay outside the gene matches. The CDR3 covers 13 residues. The CDR3, as DNA: TGTGCCAGCAGTTCTAGCGGGGCGCATGAGCAGTACTTC. Amino acids: CASSSSGAHEQYF.

This clonotype has just a few counts. V usage is TRBV15 and J usage is TRBJ2-3; possibly TRBD1 or TRBD2 for D (5 bases each). This CDR3 comprises 16 residues. The ends were cut back, 3 bases at V and 4 bases at J, with 17 bases in the middle. Germline lookup yields CDR1 LNHNV and CDR2 YYDKDF (reference sequence). CDR3 sequence reads: CATSRWGRQNADTQYF. CDR3 sequence (DNA): TGTGCCACCAGCAGGTGGGGACGCCAAAATGCAGATACGCAGTATTTT.

This clonotype was recorded many times. The rearrangement uses TRBV12-3 or TRBV12-4 and TRBJ2-4, with TRBD1 matching over 7 bases. Trimming cost V 4 bases and J 0 bases; bases outside gene matches: 12. This CDR3 region has 18 residues. The CDR3 DNA sequence: TGTGCCAGCAGTTCGGGACAGTCGACCTCGCTAGCCAAAAACATTCAGTACTTC. Translating gives CASSSGQSTSLAKNIQYF.

V is TRBV7-2 and J is TRBJ2-1, with D hard to call. CDR3 length equals 11 residues. Trimming pared 4 bases from V and 8 bases from J, leaving 6 bases between. The germline V gene encodes CDR1 SGHTA and CDR2 FQGNSA. The CDR3 DNA reads TGTGCCAGCAGCTGGGGATATGAGCAGTTCTTC. This gives the protein CASSWGYEQFF.